These 27 T cell receptor beta chains originate from one sample sequenced in a study of blood T cell repertoires in COVID-19 (dated by TCRdb to about 2020). The library was built by means of the immunoSEQ multiplex PCR assay. TCRdb provides this immuneACCESS table in a form limited to in-frame rearrangements. Some clones are lacking; in checked studies, under half of them reflect an unresolved V gene, and why the rest are absent is not known. This sample holds over 250,000 clones; approximately 90% were observed only once. Around 0.91% of the sample goes to the ten largest clones. Sequencing input: peripheral blood. The receptors come from a middle-aged woman who had recovered from COVID-19.

This chain uses TRBV15 with TRBJ2-3, with D possibly TRBD2 on 5 matching bases. The CDR3 is made up of 16 amino acids. Germline CDR1 and CDR2: LNHNV and YYDKDF (reference sequence). V was shortened by 5 bases and J by 2 bases, with 17 bases between the two germline ends. This CDR3 reads CATSPRVRGLTDTQYF. DNA of the CDR3: TGTGCCACCAGCCCACGGGTGCGAGGACTCACAGATACGCAGTATTTT.

This clone was seen once. The chain combines TRBV30 with TRBJ2-7, with D perhaps TRBD1 (5 bases). CDR1 GTSNPN and CDR2 SVGIG come from the germline V gene (reference sequence). V was shortened by 5 bases and J by 1 base, with 15 bases between the two germline ends. The CDR3 has 14 amino acids. For the CDR3, the DNA is TGTGCCTGGCAACAGGTGGGAATGTCCTACGAGCAGTACTTC. It yields the protein CAWQQVGMSYEQYF.

The rearrangement joins TRBV5-1 to TRBJ2-7; D not resolved. Trimming removed 3 bases from V and 1 base from J, with 5 bases in between. Per the germline V gene, CDR1 is SGHRS and CDR2 is YFSETQ. CDR3 length: 12 amino acids. The CDR3: CASSSRSYEQYF. The DNA for the CDR3 is TGCGCCAGCAGCTCTCGGTCCTACGAGCAGTACTTC. Complete variable domain (other parts from reference TRBV5-1 and TRBJ2-7): KAGVTQTPRYLIKTRGQQVTLSCSPISGHRSVSWYQQTPGQGLQFLFEYFSETQRNKGNFPGRFSGRQFSNSRSEMNVSTLELGDSALYLCASSSRSYEQYFGPGTRLTVT.

The chain employs TRBV19 and TRBJ2-1; 10 nucleotides align to TRBD2. The ends lost 2 bases at V and 3 bases at J; junction bases unmatched: 4. The length of the CDR3 is 16 residues. Looked up from germline, CDR1 is LNHDA and CDR2 is SQIVND (reference sequence). The CDR3 reads CASSILAGAVYNEQFF. In DNA, the CDR3 is TGTGCCAGTAGTATACTAGCGGGAGCGGTCTACAATGAGCAGTTCTTC.

As to this clone: In the same sample, other DNA sequences code for this CDR3. The chain couples TRBV18 to TRBJ2-5; TRBD1 is a possible D gene (5 bases). Germline CDR1 and CDR2: KGHSH and LQKENI. This CDR3 comprises 12 residues. V dropped 3 bases and J dropped 3 bases, with 5 bases sitting between them. The CDR3 nucleotides read TGTGCCAGCTCACCGACAGAAGAGACCCAGTACTTC. Amino acids: CASSPTEETQYF. Filled out from reference TRBV18 and TRBJ2-5, the complete variable domain reads NAGVMQNPRHLVRRRGQEARLRCSPMKGHSHVYWYRQLPEEGLKFMVYLQKENIIDESGMPKERFSAEFPKEGPSILRIQQVVRGDSAAYFCASSPTEETQYFGPGTRLLVL.

V is TRBV15 and J is TRBJ1-2; possibly TRBD1 for D (6 bases). CDR1 and CDR2 from the germline V gene are LNHNV and YYDKDF (reference sequence). This CDR3 region has 15 residues. Between the trimmed V and J ends, which lost 1 base and 5 bases, there was a span of 14 bases. CDR3 in amino acids: CATSRGAGAGYGYTF. CDR3 coding DNA: TGTGCCACCAGCAGAGGGGCAGGGGCCGGGTATGGCTACACCTTC. The whole variable domain, remainder taken from reference TRBV15 and TRBJ1-2, is DAMVIQNPRYQVTQFGKPVTLSCSQTLNHNVMYWYQQKSSQAPKLLFHYYDKDFNNEADTPDNFQSRRPNTSFCFLDIRSPGLGDTAMYLCATSRGAGAGYGYTFGSGTRLTVV.

The chain uses TRBV7-2 and TRBJ2-1, with 8 bases identical to TRBD2. CDR1 is SGHTA and CDR2 is FQGNSA in the germline V gene. V was clipped by 1 base and J by 2 bases; unmatched bases: 4. The length of the CDR3 is 16 residues. CDR3 coding DNA: TGTGCCAGCAGCTTAGGGGGTAGCGGGACCTACAATGAGCAGTTCTTC. Translating it yields CASSLGGSGTYNEQFF.

This chain's CDR3 is CASSQYRGNTEAFF. The CDR3 region has the DNA TGTGCCAGCAGCCAATACAGGGGGAACACTGAAGCTTTCTTT. The chain couples TRBV3-1 (or the pseudogene TRBV3-2) to TRBJ1-1, with 7 bases lining up with TRBD1. From germline, CDR1 is LGHDT and CDR2 YNNKEL (reference sequence). The ends lost 2 bases at V and 1 base at J; junction bases unmatched: 1. This CDR3 is 14 amino acids long.

This clone was seen just once. The CDR3 DNA follows: TGTGCCAGTAGTTGGGGGGGCACTGAAGCTTTCTTT. Translated, it gives CASSWGGTEAFF. The V call is TRBV19, the J call TRBJ1-1, with D possibly TRBD1 on 5 matching bases. V was clipped by 5 bases and J by 4 bases, with 8 bases between them. CDR1 and CDR2 (germline): LNHDA, SQIVND (reference sequence). This CDR3 comprises 12 residues.

This clone appeared once. Written as DNA, the CDR3 is TGTGCCAGCAGCCAGGTTAGGGGCAGGGATCATTCCCCCTACGAGCAGTACGTC. As protein: CASSQVRGRDHSPYEQYV. The chain recombines TRBV14 with TRBJ2-7; possible D gene TRBD1, 5 bases. From germline, CDR1 is SGHDN and CDR2 FVKESK. V dropped 3 bases and J dropped 2 bases, with 23 bases sitting between them. The CDR3 sequence is 18 residues long.

The chain is built from TRBV29-1 and TRBJ1-5, with 8 bases lining up with TRBD1. Germline V gene data show CDR1 as SQVTM and CDR2 as ANQGSEA. This CDR3 contains 14 residues. The V and J ends lost 6 bases and 5 bases, in that order; junction bases with no gene match: 9. CDR3 sequence (DNA): TGCAGCGTGGGGGGACCGACAGGGGATCAGCCCCAGCATTTT. The encoded protein is CSVGGPTGDQPQHF.

In its sample, this clone was seen once. The chain uses TRBV9 and TRBJ1-6, with a weak D call TRBD1 (6 bases). Deletions cut 0 bases from V and 7 bases from J, with 11 bases between. CDR1 and CDR2 from the germline V gene are SGDLS and YYNGEE. The CDR3 runs 15 residues. CDR3 loop: CASSVVGRGNSPLHF. The CDR3 DNA is TGTGCCAGCAGCGTAGTTGGCAGGGGCAATTCACCCCTCCACTTT. Supplemented by reference TRBV9 and TRBJ1-6, the full variable domain reads DSGVTQTPKHLITATGQRVTLRCSPRSGDLSVYWYQQSLDQGLQFLIQYYNGEERAKGNILERFSAQQFPDLHSELNLSSLELGDSALYFCASSVVGRGNSPLHFGNGTRLTVT.

The CDR3 region has the DNA TGTGCCAGTACGCGGGGGGCCCGCACAGATACGCAGTATTTT. The encoded protein is CASTRGARTDTQYF. The rearrangement uses TRBV19 and TRBJ2-3; the match to TRBD2 covers 8 bases. This CDR3 is 14 amino acids long. Germline V gene sequence: CDR1 LNHDA, CDR2 SQIVND (reference sequence). Losses at the gene ends were 7 bases for V and 1 base for J; bases not matched to a gene: 4.

The chain has TRBV27 and TRBJ2-1, with TRBD1 identical over 7 bases. Trimming removed 2 bases from V and 5 bases from J; junction bases left unmatched: 6. Per the germline V gene, CDR1 is MNHEY and CDR2 is SMNVEV (reference sequence). This CDR3 has 15 residues. The DNA of the CDR3 is TGTGCCAGCAGTTTACAGGGACAGAGAAACAATGAGCAGTTCTTC. Protein sequence: CASSLQGQRNNEQFF.

V usage is TRBV19 and J usage is TRBJ2-7, with 8 positions matching TRBD2. The CDR3 totals 16 residues. Germline V gene data show CDR1 as LNHDA and CDR2 as SQIVND (reference sequence). The ends lost 2 bases at V and 2 bases at J; junction bases unmatched: 8. Here the CDR3 DNA reads TGTGCCAGTAGTATATTTGGGACTAGGATCCCCTACGAGCAGTACTTC. Residues: CASSIFGTRIPYEQYF.

The chain couples TRBV6-1 to TRBJ1-2; D unclear. CDR3 length: 14 residues. Germline CDR1 is MNHNS and CDR2 is SASEGT. With 0 bases removed from V and 3 bases from J, the gap between germline ends came to 8 bases. Written as DNA, the CDR3 is TGTGCCAGCAGTGAAGCCCGATCGGACTATGGCTACACCTTC. Encoded protein: CASSEARSDYGYTF.

In the case of this clone: Compared with germline, one end of the junction differs, possibly owing to a read error. The V call is TRBV7-7, the J call TRBJ2-5, with D perhaps matching TRBD2 (7 bases). This CDR3 has 15 residues. Per germline, CDR1 SSHAT and CDR2 FNYEAQ (reference sequence). The DNA for the CDR3 is TGTGCTAGCAGCTTAGGGGGAGCGGGACCGGAGACCCAGTACTTC. Encoded protein: CASSLGGAGPETQYF.

The rearrangement joins TRBV4-1 to TRBJ1-2; D may be TRBD1 (5 bases). The CDR3 runs 17 residues. Trimming left V 0 bases short and J 5 bases short, with 19 bases between. Per germline, CDR1 MGHRA and CDR2 YSYEKL. CDR3 sequence reads: CASSQDFWDRGGYGYTF. Here the CDR3 DNA reads TGCGCCAGCAGCCAAGATTTCTGGGACCGCGGGGGGTATGGCTACACCTTC.

This rearrangement joins TRBV12-3 or TRBV12-4 to TRBJ1-5, with D possibly being TRBD1 (6 bases). The CDR3 loop spans 13 amino acids. V lost 3 bases and J lost 7, with 10 bases in between. The CDR3 bases are TGTGCCAGCAGTTTTGGGGGGGGCCAGCCCCAGCATTTT. It yields the protein CASSFGGGQPQHF.

The J gene is TRBJ1-5, the V gene TRBV3-1 (or the pseudogene TRBV3-2); the D is unclear. CDR1 and CDR2 (germline): LGHDT, YNNKEL (reference sequence). This CDR3 has 14 amino acids. Trimming took 0 bases from V and 6 from J, leaving 9 bases between them. CDR3 sequence: CASSQERAAQPQHF. The CDR3 DNA reads as TGTGCCAGCAGCCAAGAGAGGGCCGCTCAGCCCCAGCATTTT.

This chain uses TRBV2 with TRBJ2-1, with no clear D. Trimming shortened V by 6 bases and J by 2 bases, and 8 bases separated the two germline ends. The CDR3 is made up of 13 amino acids. The germline V gene encodes CDR1 SNHLY and CDR2 FYNNEI. The CDR3 reads CASRLEPYNEQFF. The CDR3 region has the DNA TGTGCCAGCAGGCTAGAACCCTACAATGAGCAGTTCTTC.

This clone is a singleton in its sample. The genes are TRBV19 and TRBJ2-1; 9 bases agree with TRBD2. The CDR3 is 14 amino acids. Germline V gives CDR1 LNHDA, CDR2 SQIVND (reference sequence). V trimming: 7 bases; J trimming: 0 bases; junction bases outside the gene matches: 1. The CDR3 spells CASKTSGSYNEQFF. Written as DNA, the CDR3 is TGTGCCAGTAAGACTAGCGGCTCCTACAATGAGCAGTTCTTC.

This sequence joins TRBV27 and TRBJ2-1; D is undetermined. V was clipped by 0 bases and J by 6 bases, with 12 bases between them. Germline V gene sequence: CDR1 MNHEY, CDR2 SMNVEV (reference sequence). This CDR3 contains 15 residues. The CDR3 protein is CASSLSRLLGNEQFF. In DNA form, the CDR3 reads TGTGCCAGCAGTTTATCGCGGCTATTGGGCAATGAGCAGTTCTTC.

The chain has TRBV7-2 and TRBJ1-1, with 11 bases matching TRBD1. The ends lost 5 bases at V and 6 bases at J; junction bases unmatched: 11. CDR1 is SGHTA, CDR2 FQGNSA, per germline. The CDR3 has 16 amino acids. CDR3 bases: TGTGCCAGCAGCCGCCGGACAGGGGGCGCCTTCCCTGAAGCTTTCTTT. This codes for CASSRRTGGAFPEAFF. The whole variable domain, filled in from reference TRBV7-2 and TRBJ1-1, reads GAGVSQSPSNKVTEKGKDVELRCDPISGHTALYWYRQSLGQGLEFLIYFQGNSAPDKSGLPSDRFSAERTGGSVSTLTIQRTQQEDSAVYLCASSRRTGGAFPEAFFGQGTRLTVV.

This clone turned up a few times. Mismatch with germline at one junction end may stem from a read error. The chain's CDR3 is CARSLGAGGQPQHF. The CDR3 DNA sequence: TGCGCCCGCAGCTTGGGGGCGGGGGGGCAGCCCCAGCATTTT. V is TRBV5-1 and J is TRBJ1-5, with D perhaps matching TRBD1 (6 bases). CDR3 length: 14 amino acids. The germline V gene has CDR1 SGHRS and CDR2 YFSETQ. The whole variable domain, remainder taken from reference TRBV5-1 and TRBJ1-5, is KAGVTQTPRYLIKTRGQQVTLSCSPISGHRSVSWYQQTPGQGLQFLFEYFSETQRNKGNFPGRFSGRQFSNSRSEMNVSTLELGDSALYLCARSLGAGGQPQHFGDGTRLSIL.

This chain links TRBV9 with TRBJ1-6, with D uncertain. The CDR3 is 14 amino acids. Trimming pared 3 bases from V and 7 bases from J, leaving 11 bases between. Germline CDR1 is SGDLS and CDR2 is YYNGEE. Written as DNA, the CDR3 is TGTGCCAGCAGCGCTAATCCGGGGAATTCACCCCTCCACTTT. Translated: CASSANPGNSPLHF.

V is TRBV15 and J is TRBJ1-6, with TRBD1 matching over 7 bases. CDR1 is LNHNV, CDR2 YYDKDF, per germline (reference sequence). This CDR3 has 14 amino acids. The trim removed 8 bases at V and 5 bases at J, leaving 6 bases unmatched. CDR3 region: CATQGRGNNSPLHF. The CDR3 DNA sequence: TGTGCCACCCAAGGCAGGGGGAATAATTCACCCCTCCACTTT.